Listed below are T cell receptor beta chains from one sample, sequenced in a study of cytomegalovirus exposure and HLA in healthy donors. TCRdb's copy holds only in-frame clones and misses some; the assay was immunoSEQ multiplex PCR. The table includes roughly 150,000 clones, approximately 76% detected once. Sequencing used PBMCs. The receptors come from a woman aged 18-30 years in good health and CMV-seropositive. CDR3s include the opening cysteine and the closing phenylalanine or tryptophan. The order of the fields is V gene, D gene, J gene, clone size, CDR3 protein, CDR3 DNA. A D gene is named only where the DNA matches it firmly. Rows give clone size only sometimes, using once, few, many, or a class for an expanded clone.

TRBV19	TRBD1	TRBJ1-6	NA	CASSFRGDSPLHF	TGTGCCAGTAGCTTCAGGGGGGATTCACCCCTCCACTTT
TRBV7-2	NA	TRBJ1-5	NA	CASSLAGQGTQPQHF	TGTGCCAGCAGCTTAGCGGGCCAGGGGACTCAGCCCCAGCATTTT
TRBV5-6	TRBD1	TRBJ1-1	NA	CASSFGQGAPNTEAFF	TGTGCCAGCAGCTTTGGACAGGGGGCCCCGAACACTGAAGCTTTCTTT
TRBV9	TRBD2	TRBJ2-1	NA	CASSSPGRTRSNEQFF	TGTGCCAGCAGCTCCCCCGGAAGGACTAGATCCAATGAGCAGTTCTTC
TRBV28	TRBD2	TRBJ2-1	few	CASSFSGGALEQFF	TGTGCCAGCAGTTTTAGCGGGGGGGCTCTTGAGCAGTTCTTC
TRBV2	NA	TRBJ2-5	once	CASTSEGTQYF	TGTGCCAGCACTAGCGAGGGGACCCAGTACTTC
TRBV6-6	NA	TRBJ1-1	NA	CASRKQGLNTEAFF	TGTGCCAGCAGAAAACAGGGTCTGAACACTGAAGCTTTCTTT
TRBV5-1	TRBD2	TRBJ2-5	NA	CASSLLAGNYQETQYF	TGCGCCAGCAGCCTACTAGCGGGGAACTATCAAGAGACCCAGTACTTC
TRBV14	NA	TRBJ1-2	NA	CASSRSRGRGYTF	TGTGCCAGCAGCCGTAGCAGGGGTCGTGGCTACACCTTC
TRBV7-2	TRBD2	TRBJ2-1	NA	CASTPGWGGQNNEQFF	TGTGCCAGCACCCCGGGTTGGGGGGGTCAGAACAATGAGCAGTTCTTC
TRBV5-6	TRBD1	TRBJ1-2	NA	CASSLGQGRSGYTF	TGTGCCAGCAGCTTGGGACAGGGTAGAAGTGGCTACACCTTC
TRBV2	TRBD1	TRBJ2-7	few	CASSGQGAYEQYF	TGTGCCAGCAGTGGACAGGGGGCCTACGAGCAGTACTTC
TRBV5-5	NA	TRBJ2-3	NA	CASSLALGVSTDTQYF	TGTGCCAGCAGCTTGGCCCTAGGGGTTAGCACAGATACGCAGTATTTT
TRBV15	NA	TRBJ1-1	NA	CATSPNSGVGAFF	TGTGCCACCAGCCCTAACTCCGGGGTTGGAGCTTTCTTT
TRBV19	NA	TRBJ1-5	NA	CASSMRGGLYSNQPQHF	TGTGCCAGTAGTATGCGGGGGGGGCTTTATAGCAATCAGCCCCAGCATTTT
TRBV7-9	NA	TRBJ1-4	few	CASSFRSDNEKLFF	TGTGCCAGCAGCTTTCGCAGCGATAATGAAAAACTGTTTTTT
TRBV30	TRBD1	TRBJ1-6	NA	CAWGQGANSPLHF	TGTGCCTGGGGACAGGGGGCAAATTCACCCCTCCACTTT
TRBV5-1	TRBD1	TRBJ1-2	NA	CASSSDRGNYGYTF	TGCGCCAGCAGCTCGGACAGGGGAAACTATGGCTACACCTTC
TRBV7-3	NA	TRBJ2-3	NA	CASSPRSSTDTQYF	TGTGCCAGCAGCCCCCGCAGTAGCACAGATACGCAGTATTTT
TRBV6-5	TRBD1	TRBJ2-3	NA	CASSEGYRGTQYF	TGTGCCAGCAGTGAAGGGTACAGGGGGACGCAGTATTTT
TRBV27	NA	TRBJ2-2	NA	CASSPLDSKGPGELFF	TGTGCCAGCAGTCCACTTGATAGCAAGGGGCCCGGGGAGCTGTTTTTT
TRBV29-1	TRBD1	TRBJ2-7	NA	CSVTTGGSYEQYF	TGCAGCGTGACAACAGGGGGCTCCTACGAGCAGTACTTC
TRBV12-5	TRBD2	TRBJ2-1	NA	CASGLGAGGPVEQFF	TGTGCTAGTGGTTTAGGAGCGGGGGGGCCAGTCGAGCAGTTCTTC
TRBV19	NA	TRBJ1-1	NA	CASSNGTPFF	TGTGCCAGTAGTAACGGGACACCTTTCTTT
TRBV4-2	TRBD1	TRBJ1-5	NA	CASSQDELGGQGSNQPQHF	TGTGCCAGCAGCCAAGATGAATTGGGGGGACAGGGAAGCAATCAGCCCCAGCATTTT
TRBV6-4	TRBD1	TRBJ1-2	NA	CASSDTIQGAYGYTF	TGTGCCAGCAGTGACACAATACAGGGGGCCTATGGCTACACCTTC
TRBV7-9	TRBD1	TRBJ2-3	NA	CASRLYQDRADTQYF	TGTGCCAGCAGACTTTACCAGGACAGGGCAGATACGCAGTATTTT
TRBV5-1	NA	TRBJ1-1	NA	CASSEGQNTEAFF	TGCGCCAGCAGCGAGGGACAGAACACTGAAGCTTTCTTT
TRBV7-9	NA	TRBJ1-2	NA	CASSPTSVWASNYGYTF	TGTGCCAGCAGCCCTACCTCTGTATGGGCCAGCAACTATGGCTACACCTTC
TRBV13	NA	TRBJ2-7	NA	CASSFGGPYEQYF	TGTGCCAGCAGCTTCGGGGGGCCGTACGAGCAGTACTTC
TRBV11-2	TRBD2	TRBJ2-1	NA	CASSLDIGGGSYNEQFF	TGTGCCAGCAGCTTAGATATCGGCGGGGGCTCCTACAATGAGCAGTTCTTC
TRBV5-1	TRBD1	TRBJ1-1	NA	CASSFQGARTEAFF	TGCGCCAGCAGCTTCCAGGGGGCGCGTACTGAAGCTTTCTTT
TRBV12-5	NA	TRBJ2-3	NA	CASGLGADTQYF	TGTGCTAGTGGTTTAGGGGCAGATACGCAGTATTTT
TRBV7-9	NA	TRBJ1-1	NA	CASSARGGGDTEAFF	TGTGCCAGCAGCGCCCGGGGCGGGGGCGACACTGAAGCTTTCTTT
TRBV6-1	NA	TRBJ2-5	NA	CASSSPGQETQYF	TGTGCCAGCAGTTCCCCGGGCCAAGAGACCCAGTACTTC
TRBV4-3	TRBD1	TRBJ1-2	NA	CASSQAGTGEVGYTF	TGCGCCAGCAGCCAAGCAGGGACAGGGGAGGTGGGCTACACCTTC
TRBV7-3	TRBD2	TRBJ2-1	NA	CASSSLAGEYNEQFF	TGTGCCAGCAGCTCTCTAGCGGGGGAGTACAATGAGCAGTTCTTC
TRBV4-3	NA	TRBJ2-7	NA	CASSQQGYSEQYF	TGCGCCAGCAGCCAACAGGGGTATAGCGAGCAGTACTTC
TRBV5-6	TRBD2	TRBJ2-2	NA	CASSLGLAGWTGELFF	TGTGCCAGCAGCTTGGGACTAGCGGGGTGGACCGGGGAGCTGTTTTTT
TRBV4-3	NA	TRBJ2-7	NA	CASSPGTSSTGEQYF	TGCGCCAGCAGCCCAGGGACAAGCTCAACTGGGGAGCAGTACTTC
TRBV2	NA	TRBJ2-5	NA	CASSEIGGVLETQYF	TGTGCCAGCAGTGAAATAGGAGGGGTATTAGAGACCCAGTACTTC
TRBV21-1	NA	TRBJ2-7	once	CASSKAIGQVPF	TGTGCCAGCAGCAAAGCAATCGGACAGGTGCCCTTC
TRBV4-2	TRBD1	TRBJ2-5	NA	CASSQEATGTGQETQYF	TGTGCCAGCAGCCAAGAGGCAACTGGGACAGGACAAGAGACCCAGTACTTC
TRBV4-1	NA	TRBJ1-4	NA	CASSQEAEDEKLFF	TGCGCCAGCAGCCAAGAGGCGGAGGATGAAAAACTGTTTTTT